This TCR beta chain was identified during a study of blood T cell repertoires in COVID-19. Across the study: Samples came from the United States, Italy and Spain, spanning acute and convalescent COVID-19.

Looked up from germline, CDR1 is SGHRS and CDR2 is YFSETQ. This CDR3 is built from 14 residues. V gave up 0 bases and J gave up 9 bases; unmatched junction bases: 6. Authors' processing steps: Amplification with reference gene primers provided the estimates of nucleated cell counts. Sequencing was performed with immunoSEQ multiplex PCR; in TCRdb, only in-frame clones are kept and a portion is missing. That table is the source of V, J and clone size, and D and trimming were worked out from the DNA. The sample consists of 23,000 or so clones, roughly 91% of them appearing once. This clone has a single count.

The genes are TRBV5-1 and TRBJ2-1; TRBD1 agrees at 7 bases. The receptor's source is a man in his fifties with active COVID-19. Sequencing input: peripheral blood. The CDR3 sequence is CASSLGQGGPEQFF. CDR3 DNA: TGCGCCAGCAGCTTGGGGCAAGGGGGCCCTGAGCAGTTCTTC.